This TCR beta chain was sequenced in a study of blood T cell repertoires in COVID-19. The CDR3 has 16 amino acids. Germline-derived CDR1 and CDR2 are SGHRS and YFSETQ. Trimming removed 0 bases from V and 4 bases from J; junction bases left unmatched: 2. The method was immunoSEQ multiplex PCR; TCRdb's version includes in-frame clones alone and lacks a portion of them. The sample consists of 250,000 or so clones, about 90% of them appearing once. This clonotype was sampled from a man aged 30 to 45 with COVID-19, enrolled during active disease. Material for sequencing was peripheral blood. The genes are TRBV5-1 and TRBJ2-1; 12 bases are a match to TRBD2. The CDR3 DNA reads TGCGCCAGCAGCTTGGAACTAGCGGGGGGATACAATGAGCAGTTCTTC. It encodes CASSLELAGGYNEQFF.